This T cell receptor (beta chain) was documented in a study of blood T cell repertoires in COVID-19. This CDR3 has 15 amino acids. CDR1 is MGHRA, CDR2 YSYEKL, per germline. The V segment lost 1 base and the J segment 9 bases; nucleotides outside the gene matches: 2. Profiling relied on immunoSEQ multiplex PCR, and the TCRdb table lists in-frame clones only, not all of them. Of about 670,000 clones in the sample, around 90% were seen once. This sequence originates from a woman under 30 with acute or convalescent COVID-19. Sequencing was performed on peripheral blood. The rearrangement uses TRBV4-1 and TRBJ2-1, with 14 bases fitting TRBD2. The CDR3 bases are TGCGCCAGCAGCCAAGGACTAGCGGGGGGGCGTGAGCAGTTCTTC. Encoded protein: CASSQGLAGGREQFF.